This T cell receptor (beta chain) was identified during a study of identifying expanded T cells in peripheral blood. Here immunoSEQ multiplex PCR was the method, and the copy in TCRdb shows in-frame clones only, minus some. The sample carries roughly 84,000 clones, about 90% recorded once. The germline V gene encodes CDR1 SGDLS and CDR2 YYNGEE. This CDR3 region has 13 residues. V was pared by 4 bases and J by 0 bases, with 4 bases between. This chain links TRBV9 with TRBJ2-2; unclear D gene. Input material: blood. This sequence originates from a person aged 18-69 years in good health. The CDR3 coding sequence is TGTGCCAGCAGCCCACCGAACACCGGGGAGCTGTTTTTT. This sequence encodes CASSPPNTGELFF.